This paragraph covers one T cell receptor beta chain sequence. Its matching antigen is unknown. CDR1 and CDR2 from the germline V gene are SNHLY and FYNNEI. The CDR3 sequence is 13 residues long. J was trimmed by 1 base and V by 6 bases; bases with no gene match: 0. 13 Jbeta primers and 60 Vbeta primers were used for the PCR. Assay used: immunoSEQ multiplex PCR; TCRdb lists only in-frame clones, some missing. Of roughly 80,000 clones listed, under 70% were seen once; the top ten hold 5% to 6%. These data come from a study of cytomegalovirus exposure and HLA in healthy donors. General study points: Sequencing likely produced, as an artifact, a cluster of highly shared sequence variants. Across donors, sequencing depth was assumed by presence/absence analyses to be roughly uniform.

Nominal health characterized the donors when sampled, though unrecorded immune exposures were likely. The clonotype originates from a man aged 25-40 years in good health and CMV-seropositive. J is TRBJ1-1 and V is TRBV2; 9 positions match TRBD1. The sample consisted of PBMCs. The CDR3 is CASRDRGNTEAFF. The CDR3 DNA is TGTGCCAGCAGGGACAGGGGGAACACTGAAGCTTTCTTT.